The 14 T cell receptor beta chains presented below share a single source sample, sequenced in a study of cytomegalovirus exposure and HLA in healthy donors. The primer mix had 60 Vbeta and 13 Jbeta primers. Sequencing used immunoSEQ multiplex PCR; TCRdb keeps in-frame clones, though not all of them. The sample holds some 160,000 clones, about 86% seen once. Sequenced input: PBMCs. These receptors originate from a woman aged 18-29 years in good health and CMV-seronegative.

The chain couples TRBV19 to TRBJ1-1; no reliable D call. This CDR3 spans 13 amino acids. V was shortened by 9 bases and J by 0 bases, with 11 bases between the two germline ends. Germline lookup yields CDR1 LNHDA and CDR2 SQIVND (reference sequence). CDR3 region: CASLTLMNTEAFF. CDR3 in DNA: TGTGCCAGCCTGACACTTATGAACACTGAAGCTTTCTTT.

J is TRBJ1-3 and V is TRBV5-7, with TRBD1 identical over 8 bases. TRBV5-7 is given ORF status, its function remaining uncertain. The CDR3 covers 18 residues. The trim removed 1 base at V and 3 bases at J, leaving 12 bases unmatched. DNA of the CDR3: TGTGCCAGCAGCTTGAAGGTGACAGGGGCCTATTTTGGAAACACCATATATTTT. This translates into CASSLKVTGAYFGNTIYF.

Only one count was recorded for this clone. This rearrangement joins TRBV5-5 to TRBJ1-1; TRBD1 agrees at 7 bases. The CDR3 runs 15 residues. From germline, CDR1 is SGHKS and CDR2 YYEKEE (reference sequence). V trimming: 6 bases; J trimming: 5 bases; junction bases outside the gene matches: 13. In DNA, the CDR3 is TGTGCCAGCAAATTGACAGGGAACGGGTTAACTGAAGCTTTCTTT. It translates to CASKLTGNGLTEAFF.

About this clone itself: Other DNA sequences in this specimen translate into the identical CDR3. Here the CDR3 DNA reads TGTGCCAGTAGTACATACAATGAGCAGTTCTTC. Amino acid sequence: CASSTYNEQFF. V and J are TRBV19 and TRBJ2-1; D remains ambiguous. The ends were cut back, 4 bases at V and 4 bases at J, with 2 bases in the middle. Germline values: CDR1 LNHDA, CDR2 SQIVND (reference sequence). There are 11 residues in the CDR3. The whole variable domain, remainder taken from reference TRBV19 and TRBJ2-1, is DGGITQSPKYLFRKEGQNVTLSCEQNLNHDAMYWYRQDPGQGLRLIYYSQIVNDFQKGDIAEGYSVSREKKESFPLTVTSAQKNPTAFYLCASSTYNEQFFGPGTRLTVL.

The V call is TRBV5-5, the J call TRBJ2-7, with 9 positions matching TRBD2. CDR3 length equals 15 residues. CDR1 and CDR2 from the germline V gene are SGHKS and YYEKEE (reference sequence). J gave up 3 bases and V 1 base, and 5 bases lay outside the gene matches. CDR3 in amino acids: CASSLIVAGVYEQYF. DNA for the CDR3: TGTGCCAGCAGCTTGATAGTAGCGGGAGTCTACGAGCAGTACTTC.

This clone was observed once. The genes are TRBV6-5 and TRBJ1-2; 7 nucleotides line up with TRBD1. V was pared by 6 bases and J by 4 bases, with 11 bases of the junction left unmatched. CDR3 length: 15 amino acids. In germline, CDR1 is MNHEY, CDR2 SVGAGI. Written as DNA, the CDR3 is TGTGCCAGCAGCCCCGGGAGGGGGCCAATCTATGGCTACACCTTC. Translation: CASSPGRGPIYGYTF.

This clone has only one observation. The chain employs TRBV28 and TRBJ2-1, with D maybe TRBD1 (6 bases). The CDR3 spans 12 residues. In germline, CDR1 is MDHEN, CDR2 SYDVKM. V lost 2 bases and J lost 8, with 7 bases in between. CDR3 amino acids: CASSLQGYEQFF. The CDR3 coding sequence is TGTGCCAGCAGTTTACAGGGGTATGAGCAGTTCTTC.

The chain couples TRBV19 to TRBJ2-7, with 10 bases that match TRBD1. There are 13 residues in the CDR3. Germline loops: CDR1 LNHDA, CDR2 SQIVND (reference sequence). The V gene end was trimmed by 9 bases and the J gene end by 1 base; junction bases not matched to a gene: 3. CDR3 sequence: CASGTGVSYEQYF. The CDR3 DNA sequence: TGTGCCAGCGGGACAGGGGTATCCTACGAGCAGTACTTC.

V and J are TRBV29-1 and TRBJ2-7; 10 nucleotides match TRBD2. The junction had 9 bases not matched to a gene; V was cut back by 6 bases and J by 4 bases. CDR1 is SQVTM and CDR2 is ANQGSEA in the germline V gene. CDR3 length: 14 amino acids. The CDR3: CSVTSGSAWYEQYF. CDR3 DNA sequence: TGCAGCGTGACTAGCGGGTCGGCTTGGTACGAGCAGTACTTC.

This clone appeared a few times. The J gene is TRBJ1-5, the V gene TRBV6-1; D remains ambiguous. The germline gives CDR1 MNHNS, CDR2 SASEGT. With 2 bases removed from V and 3 bases from J, the gap between germline ends came to 11 bases. CDR3 length equals 15 residues. CDR3 sequence reads: CASSEMGVLNQPQHF. CDR3 bases: TGTGCCAGCAGTGAAATGGGAGTTCTCAATCAGCCCCAGCATTTT.

This clone was found once. The chain recombines TRBV4-1 with TRBJ2-5; 7 positions match TRBD2. This CDR3 has 15 amino acids. V shed 4 bases and J 5 bases; nucleotides not matched to a gene: 10. CDR1 is MGHRA, CDR2 YSYEKL, per germline. CDR3 protein: CASSPSGGYGETQYF. CDR3 nucleotide sequence: TGCGCCAGCAGCCCCTCCGGGGGGTACGGGGAGACCCAGTACTTC.

The V call is TRBV4-2, the J call TRBJ2-1; TRBD2 is a possible D gene (6 bases). In germline, CDR1 is LGHNA, CDR2 YNFKEQ. The CDR3 covers 17 residues. Trimming removed 0 bases at V and 0 bases at J, with 12 bases between. This chain's CDR3 is CASSQDWGLSSYNEQFF. The CDR3 region has the DNA TGTGCCAGCAGCCAAGACTGGGGACTTAGCTCCTACAATGAGCAGTTCTTC.

V and J are TRBV6-6 and TRBJ2-3, with 12 bases identical to TRBD2. V lost 5 bases and J lost 4; bases outside the gene matches: 1. Germline CDR1 is MNHNY and CDR2 is SVGAGI (reference sequence). The CDR3 length is 14 residues. CDR3 DNA: TGTGCCAGCAGTCGACTAGCGGGAGCAGATACGCAGTATTTT. Protein: CASSRLAGADTQYF.

The J gene is TRBJ1-1, the V gene TRBV6-5, with D perhaps TRBD1 (6 bases). V was shortened by 5 bases and J by 2 bases, with 15 bases between the two germline ends. The CDR3 sequence is 15 residues long. Germline assignment: CDR1 MNHEY and CDR2 SVGAGI. This CDR3 reads CASSPAGAINTEAFF. The CDR3 nucleotides read TGTGCCAGCAGTCCGGCGGGGGCTATAAACACTGAAGCTTTCTTT.